This T cell receptor beta chain was recorded in a study of Ad26.COV2.S vaccination and SARS-CoV-2 variants. Treatment of the sample: around 19 received Ad26.COV2.S at low or high dose, single or two shots; roughly five received placebo; per-sample allocation not given. After the first vaccine or placebo injection, samples were drawn on day 63. Built on an Ad26 vector, the vaccine expressed Wuhan-strain SARS-CoV-2 spike. The repertoire was sequenced with immunoSEQ multiplex PCR; TCRdb's copy has only in-frame clones and lacks some. The sample carries about 680,000 clones, 70% to 90% recorded once. The germline gives CDR1 ENHRY, CDR2 SYGVKD. V gave up 2 bases and J gave up 3 bases, with 4 bases separating them. The CDR3 runs 12 residues.

Sequenced here: peripheral blood, sampled in a trial of Ad26.COV2.S vaccine versus placebo. The sequence came from a person between 18 and 65 years old who received the Ad26.COV2.S COVID-19 vaccine or a placebo. The rearrangement uses TRBV10-3 and TRBJ2-5; D uncertain. In DNA, the CDR3 is TGTGCCATCAGTGAGGCAGAAGAGACCCAGTACTTC. It codes for CAISEAEETQYF.